These 21 T cell receptor beta chains share one sample of origin, sequenced in a study of T cells in Graves' hyperthyroidism and ophthalmopathy. Amplification targeted TCR beta CDR3 regions from RNA transcripts. Primed by the HTBI set, a first-round RT-PCR was run on the TCR CDR3. MiXCR was run by TCRdb on the multiplex PCR reads, yielding one entry per CDR3 protein. The sample includes under 350,000 distinct CDR3 sequences, approximately 26% of them seen just once. Sequenced input: blood. These receptor sequences come from a man aged 35 to 55 with Graves' hyperthyroidism that later progressed to Graves' ophthalmopathy.

This clonotype was picked up many times. The chain recombines TRBV7-8 with TRBJ2-7; D is uncertain. CDR3 length equals 14 residues. From germline, CDR1 is SGHVS and CDR2 FQNEAQ. V lost 5 bases and J lost 0, with 11 bases in between. This CDR3 reads CASSPGRVSYEQYF. The CDR3 DNA sequence: TGTGCCAGCAGCCCCGGACGGGTCTCCTACGAGCAGTACTTC.

This clonotype was seen only once. V and J are TRBV6-2 or TRBV6-3 and TRBJ1-5, with D possibly being TRBD1 (6 bases). V was trimmed by 0 bases and J by 5 bases, leaving 14 bases between them. The CDR3 contains 16 residues. Germline V gene lookup returns CDR1 MNHEY and CDR2 SVGEGT. The CDR3 sequence is CASSYSEGGGDQPQHF. The CDR3 DNA sequence: TGTGCCAGCAGTTACTCAGAGGGGGGTGGGGATCAGCCCCAGCATTTT.

This clonotype was detected ten times or more. J is TRBJ1-1 and V is TRBV3-1; TRBD1 matches 7 bases. Trimming removed 6 bases from V and 3 bases from J; junction bases left unmatched: 4. The CDR3 extends over 13 amino acids. Germline CDR1 reads LGHDT; CDR2 reads YNNKEL (reference sequence). CDR3 sequence reads: CASRETGDTEAFF. The CDR3 nucleotides read TGTGCCAGCAGGGAAACAGGGGACACTGAAGCTTTCTTT.

The table lists this clonotype with a count of one. V is TRBV12-3 or TRBV12-4 and J is TRBJ1-2, with unresolved D. The CDR3 sequence is 13 residues long. The V gene lost 4 bases and the J gene lost 7 bases, with 13 bases spanning the gap. CDR3 sequence reads: CASSSQVVGGYTF. The CDR3 DNA sequence: TGTGCCAGCAGTTCTCAGGTAGTTGGTGGCTACACCTTC.

In this sample, this clonotype turned up many times. The gene calls are TRBV3-1 and TRBJ2-2, with no clear D. V gave up 4 bases and J gave up 7 bases, with 19 bases separating them. The CDR3 runs 16 residues. Germline CDR1 is LGHDT and CDR2 is YNNKEL (reference sequence). This chain's CDR3 is CASSPSPGKRSGELFF. For the CDR3, the DNA is TGTGCCAGCAGCCCTTCCCCGGGCAAAAGGAGCGGGGAGCTGTTTTTT.

There are many counts of this clonotype. V gene TRBV12-3 or TRBV12-4 combines with J gene TRBJ2-7, with 11 bases lining up with TRBD1. The CDR3 consists of 17 residues. V was pared by 5 bases and J by 2 bases, with 11 bases of the junction left unmatched. The CDR3 protein is CASSPAGQGALTYEQYF. CDR3 in DNA: TGTGCCAGCAGTCCCGCCGGACAGGGGGCTTTAACCTACGAGCAGTACTTC.

The chain recombines TRBV11-3 with TRBJ2-5; 11 bases are a match to TRBD1. V shed 5 bases, J shed 1 base, and the junction held 3 bases outside the gene matches. Germline loops: CDR1 SGHNT, CDR2 YENEEA. This CDR3 is 15 amino acids long. The CDR3, as DNA: TGTGCCAGCAGCAGAGGGACAGGGGGCCAAGAGACCCAGTACTTC. Amino acids: CASSRGTGGQETQYF.

In this sample, this clonotype turned up many times. In DNA form, the CDR3 reads TGCGCCAGCAGCCAAACAGCGGGAATGGGACTGGCCCAGTACTTC. Encoded protein: CASSQTAGMGLAQYF. The rearrangement joins TRBV4-1 to TRBJ2-5, with 7 nucleotides matching TRBD2. The CDR3 totals 15 residues. Germline V gene lookup returns CDR1 MGHRA and CDR2 YSYEKL. J lost 9 bases, V lost 2 bases, and 12 bases had no gene match.

This clonotype was observed many times. V and J are TRBV30 and TRBJ1-5; 12 nucleotides agree with TRBD1. Germline V CDR1 and CDR2: GTSNPN, SVGIG (reference sequence). The junction had 5 bases not matched to a gene; V was cut back by 2 bases and J by 6 bases. The CDR3 loop spans 15 amino acids. In DNA form, the CDR3 reads TGTGCCTGGAGTCCCGGGACAGGGGGCTCTCAGCCCCAGCATTTT. Translated, it gives CAWSPGTGGSQPQHF. Looking up the rest from reference TRBV30 and TRBJ1-5 gives the full variable domain: SQTIHQWPATLVQPVGSPLSLECTVEGTSNPNLYWYRQAAGRGLQLLFYSVGIGQISSEVPQNLSASRPQDRQFILSSKKLLLSDSGFYLCAWSPGTGGSQPQHFGDGTRLSIL.

The table lists this clonotype with many counts. V and J are TRBV20-1 and TRBJ1-1; no firm D call. Germline V gene sequence: CDR1 DFQATT, CDR2 SNEGSKA (reference sequence). Trimming left V 1 base short and J 7 bases short, with 10 bases between. The length of the CDR3 is 12 residues. CDR3 sequence (DNA): TGCAGTGCTAGAGTCGAGTCGGATGAAGCTTTCTTT. It translates to CSARVESDEAFF.

This clonotype has at least ten counts. The chain has TRBV12-3 or TRBV12-4 and TRBJ1-1, with D tentatively TRBD1 (5 bases). The CDR3 has 13 residues. Trimming removed 7 bases from V and 5 bases from J, with 14 bases in between. The CDR3 DNA sequence: TGTGCCAGCACGTTTGGGGCGAATACTGAAGCTTTCTTT. It encodes CASTFGANTEAFF.

This clonotype was recorded at least ten times. The V gene is TRBV7-9, the J gene TRBJ1-2; maybe TRBD1 (5 bases). V was cut by 5 bases and J by 4 bases, with 23 bases left in between. Germline values: CDR1 SEHNR, CDR2 FQNEAQ (reference sequence). The CDR3 is 17 amino acids. CDR3 DNA sequence: TGTGCCAGCAGCCGTGGACCAGGAGGGGCGCTCACCTATGGCTACACCTTC. Residues: CASSRGPGGALTYGYTF.

There are many counts of this clonotype. This chain links TRBV5-1 with TRBJ1-3; D may be TRBD1 (5 bases). The V end was cut by 0 bases, the J end by 5 bases, with 12 bases between. CDR1 is SGHRS, CDR2 YFSETQ, per germline. CDR3 length equals 15 residues. The CDR3 coding sequence is TGCGCCAGCAGCTTGGCCCTTGACAGCAGAAACACCATATATTTT. Residues: CASSLALDSRNTIYF.

There are many counts of this clonotype. This rearrangement joins TRBV28 to TRBJ2-2, with TRBD1 matching 7 bases. CDR1 is MDHEN, CDR2 SYDVKM, per germline. This CDR3 is built from 14 residues. Trimming cost V 7 bases and J 0 bases; bases outside gene matches: 2. CDR3 region: CASTGTANTGELFF. CDR3 nucleotide sequence: TGTGCCAGCACCGGGACAGCGAACACCGGGGAGCTGTTTTTT.

This clonotype was counted at least ten times. This chain joins TRBV6-1 and TRBJ2-7; 7 bases are shared with TRBD1. V shed 6 bases, J shed 6 bases, and the junction held 17 bases outside the gene matches. The CDR3 extends over 16 amino acids. Germline V gene sequence: CDR1 MNHNS, CDR2 SASEGT. The CDR3 DNA reads as TGTGCCAGCAGAACCGGACAGGACCCCCGACTGGGCGAGCAGTACTTC. It translates to CASRTGQDPRLGEQYF.

The rearrangement joins TRBV13 to TRBJ2-2, with 9 positions matching TRBD1. The CDR3 runs 17 residues. CDR1 PRHDT and CDR2 FYEKMQ come from the germline V gene (reference sequence). V lost 5 bases and J lost 4; bases outside the gene matches: 11. CDR3 amino acids: CASSPRDRGDGTGELFF. The CDR3 DNA reads as TGTGCCAGCAGCCCACGCGACAGGGGGGATGGCACCGGGGAGCTGTTTTTT.

The CDR3 nucleotides are TGCAGCGTTTCCCCTAAAGCGGGAGACGAGCAGTACTTC. The encoded protein is CSVSPKAGDEQYF. This chain joins TRBV29-1 and TRBJ2-7, with 8 bases identical to TRBD2. J lost 5 bases, V lost 5 bases, and 8 bases had no gene match. CDR3 length: 13 amino acids. In germline, CDR1 is SQVTM, CDR2 ANQGSEA.

This clonotype was seen at least ten times. This chain connects TRBV5-1 to TRBJ1-1; D is possibly TRBD1 (6 bases). V was pared by 3 bases and J by 6 bases, with 18 bases between. The CDR3 has 15 residues. Germline CDR1 SGHRS, CDR2 YFSETQ. The DNA of the CDR3 is TGCGCCAGCAGCTCGGGCGGGGGGGCTTATTCTGAAGCTTTCTTT. It encodes CASSSGGGAYSEAFF.

This clonotype was counted at least ten times. The chain combines TRBV28 with TRBJ2-7; 12 positions match TRBD1. V gave up 6 bases and J gave up 9 bases; unmatched junction bases: 3. CDR3 length equals 12 residues. From germline, CDR1 is MDHEN and CDR2 SYDVKM. The CDR3 bases are TGTGCCAGCAGCCGGGACAGGGGGCTGCAGTACTTC. It codes for CASSRDRGLQYF.

This clonotype was observed many times. The chain couples TRBV5-1 to TRBJ1-1; D is unclear. The germline CDR1 and CDR2 sequences are SGHRS and YFSETQ. Trimming stripped 4 bases from V and 2 bases from J, with 15 bases between. The CDR3 loop spans 15 amino acids. This chain's CDR3 is CASSPKGGENTEAFF. In DNA form, the CDR3 reads TGCGCCAGCAGCCCCAAGGGAGGAGAAAACACTGAAGCTTTCTTT.

In its sample, this clonotype was seen many times. The rearrangement links TRBV10-3 to TRBJ2-7, with a tentative D call TRBD2 (5 bases). The CDR3 totals 13 residues. The germline V gene has CDR1 ENHRY and CDR2 SYGVKD. V lost 0 bases to trimming and J lost 7 bases, with 10 bases between them. CDR3 sequence: CAISESTRGEQYF. CDR3 sequence (DNA): TGTGCCATCAGTGAGTCGACTCGGGGTGAGCAGTACTTC.